The 21 T cell receptor beta chains below all came from one sample that was sequenced in a study of blood T cell repertoires in COVID-19. Profiling relied on immunoSEQ multiplex PCR, and the TCRdb table lists in-frame clones only, not all of them. The sample lists 400,000 to 450,000 clones; approximately 90% were seen once. Sequenced input: peripheral blood. The receptors stem from a man between 18 and 35 years old with COVID-19, enrolled during active disease.

The chain has TRBV11-2 and TRBJ2-1; 7 bases align to TRBD1. The CDR3 is 16 amino acids. V shed 5 bases and J 1 base; nucleotides not matched to a gene: 8. Per germline, CDR1 SGHAT and CDR2 FQNNGV. CDR3 sequence (DNA): TGTGCCAGCAGCGCCAGGGGGACCCGATCCTACAATGAGCAGTTCTTC. Translating it yields CASSARGTRSYNEQFF.

The rearrangement uses TRBV7-9 and TRBJ1-1; TRBD1 aligns across 8 bases. CDR1 SEHNR and CDR2 FQNEAQ come from the germline V gene (reference sequence). After removal of 6 bases from V and 5 bases from J, the junction contained 8 bases not matched to a gene. The CDR3 extends over 14 amino acids. The CDR3 sequence is CASRHTGGETEAFF. CDR3 nucleotide sequence: TGTGCCAGCAGGCACACAGGGGGAGAGACTGAAGCTTTCTTT.

The chain combines TRBV6-4 with TRBJ2-5, with TRBD1 identical over 7 bases. The V gene end was trimmed by 7 bases and the J gene end by 5 bases; junction bases not matched to a gene: 7. Germline CDR1 and CDR2: MRHNA and SNTAGT. This CDR3 is 13 amino acids long. CDR3 DNA sequence: TGTGCCAGCACCGACAGGGTCGGGGAGACCCAGTACTTC. Its protein is CASTDRVGETQYF.

V and J are TRBV7-8 and TRBJ1-5; 9 nucleotides align to TRBD1. Germline V gene data show CDR1 as SGHVS and CDR2 as FQNEAQ. The length of the CDR3 is 16 residues. The junction had 10 bases not matched to a gene; V was cut back by 1 base and J by 9 bases. CDR3 bases: TGTGCCAGCAGCTTAGAGCTAGGACAGGGGTTCTTGCCCCAGCATTTT. It encodes CASSLELGQGFLPQHF.

The chain uses TRBV7-3 and TRBJ2-1; TRBD2 agrees at 7 bases. V lost 2 bases and J lost 10; bases outside the gene matches: 11. In germline, CDR1 is SGHTA, CDR2 FQGTGA. The CDR3 extends over 15 amino acids. The CDR3 nucleotides read TGTGCCAGCAGCTTATTGCCTAGCGGCCTGATGGAGCAGTTCTTC. It is translated as CASSLLPSGLMEQFF.

This rearrangement joins TRBV9 to TRBJ2-7; 7 positions agree with TRBD2. The germline gives CDR1 SGDLS, CDR2 YYNGEE. The CDR3 contains 15 residues. The ends lost 0 bases at V and 6 bases at J; junction bases unmatched: 9. The chain's CDR3 is CASSVGPGGILEQYF. CDR3 nucleotide sequence: TGTGCCAGCAGCGTAGGACCGGGAGGTATCCTCGAGCAGTACTTC.

The chain couples TRBV30 to TRBJ1-2; TRBD1 is a possible D gene (6 bases). The CDR3 is 14 residues long. The germline gives CDR1 GTSNPN, CDR2 SVGIG (reference sequence). Deletions cut 3 bases from V and 1 base from J, with 12 bases between. The CDR3: CAWSRAGVNYGYTF. In DNA, the CDR3 is TGTGCCTGGAGCCGGGCAGGGGTTAACTATGGCTACACCTTC.

The chain combines TRBV19 with TRBJ2-7; 7 bases fit TRBD1. J was trimmed by 3 bases and V by 5 bases; bases with no gene match: 4. This CDR3 comprises 13 residues. Per the germline V gene, CDR1 is LNHDA and CDR2 is SQIVND (reference sequence). The CDR3 nucleotides are TGTGCCAGTAGTCCCGGGACAGTCTACGAGCAGTACTTC. Amino acids: CASSPGTVYEQYF.

This rearrangement joins TRBV7-9 to TRBJ2-2, with 7 bases fitting TRBD1. Per the germline V gene, CDR1 is SEHNR and CDR2 is FQNEAQ (reference sequence). The CDR3 covers 15 residues. Trimming cost V 7 bases and J 1 base; bases outside gene matches: 6. The CDR3 reads CASTNWTGNTGELFF. In nucleotides, the CDR3 is TGTGCCAGCACGAACTGGACAGGGAACACCGGGGAGCTGTTTTTT.

The chain is built from TRBV18 and TRBJ2-7; tentative D call: TRBD1 (5 bases). CDR1 is KGHSH, CDR2 LQKENI, per germline. The CDR3 extends over 17 amino acids. The V end lost 4 bases, the J end lost 3 bases, and 22 bases lay between the germline ends. The CDR3 region has the DNA TGTGCCAGCTCACACTCGCCTCTGGGGCAAGGGGTCTACGAGCAGTACTTC. Amino acid sequence: CASSHSPLGQGVYEQYF. Variable domain in full (rest from reference TRBV18 and TRBJ2-7): NAGVMQNPRHLVRRRGQEARLRCSPMKGHSHVYWYRQLPEEGLKFMVYLQKENIIDESGMPKERFSAEFPKEGPSILRIQQVVRGDSAAYFCASSHSPLGQGVYEQYFGPGTRLTVT.

This clone appeared a single time. This may stem from a read error, because a much larger clone lies one nucleotide away. This chain links TRBV2 with TRBJ2-7; a weak D match, TRBD1 (5 bases). The CDR3 has 12 amino acids. The germline V gene has CDR1 SNHLY and CDR2 FYNNEI. V was pared by 3 bases and J by 3 bases, with 6 bases between. The DNA for the CDR3 is TGTGCCAGCAGTGACCAGGGCTACGAGCAGTACTTC. Translated, it gives CASSDQGYEQYF.

The table lists this clone with a count of one. The chain has TRBV3-1 (or the pseudogene TRBV3-2) and TRBJ2-7; 7 positions match TRBD1. Germline V CDR1 and CDR2: LGHDT, YNNKEL (reference sequence). After removal of 1 base from V and 1 base from J, the junction contained 4 bases not matched to a gene. The CDR3 totals 15 residues. The CDR3 protein is CASSQVNRGSYEQYF. CDR3 DNA: TGTGCCAGCAGCCAAGTTAACAGGGGATCCTACGAGCAGTACTTC.

The rearrangement joins TRBV18 to TRBJ1-4; D not resolved. Trimming left V 5 bases short and J 8 bases short, with 15 bases between. CDR1 and CDR2 from the germline V gene are KGHSH and LQKENI. This CDR3 has 14 amino acids. This chain's CDR3 is CASSVRRLREKLFF. For the CDR3, the DNA is TGTGCCAGCTCAGTAAGAAGACTGAGGGAAAAACTGTTTTTT.

J is TRBJ2-7 and V is TRBV4-2; D is ambiguous. The CDR3 has 13 residues. Germline CDR1 and CDR2: LGHNA and YNFKEQ. Between the trimmed V and J ends, which lost 1 base and 2 bases, there was a span of 6 bases. This CDR3 is CASSQGLAYEQYF. The CDR3 bases are TGTGCCAGCAGCCAAGGTCTAGCCTACGAGCAGTACTTC.

The J gene is TRBJ2-7, the V gene TRBV5-1; 10 nucleotides align to TRBD1. V lost 4 bases to trimming and J lost 1 base; unmatched junction nucleotides: 5. Germline CDR1 is SGHRS and CDR2 is YFSETQ. The CDR3 spans 15 residues. CDR3: CASSRDRGLSYEQYF. The CDR3 DNA sequence: TGCGCCAGCAGCAGAGACAGGGGGCTTTCCTACGAGCAGTACTTC.

The V call is TRBV4-1, the J call TRBJ2-7; TRBD1 agrees at 7 bases. Germline V gene lookup returns CDR1 MGHRA and CDR2 YSYEKL. V trimming: 4 bases; J trimming: 2 bases; junction bases outside the gene matches: 11. CDR3 size: 16 residues. CDR3: CASSPSGQSVTYEQYF. In DNA form, the CDR3 reads TGCGCCAGCAGCCCCTCGGGACAGTCCGTTACCTACGAGCAGTACTTC.

The gene calls are TRBV2 and TRBJ1-5, with D perhaps TRBD1 (6 bases). The CDR3 sequence is 12 residues long. The V end was cut by 3 bases, the J end by 7 bases, with 7 bases between. From germline, CDR1 is SNHLY and CDR2 FYNNEI. The CDR3: CASSDQGQPQHF. CDR3 bases: TGTGCCAGCAGTGACCAGGGGCAGCCCCAGCATTTT.

The rearrangement links TRBV3-1 (or the pseudogene TRBV3-2) to TRBJ2-7, with 9 bases that match TRBD1. Germline V gives CDR1 LGHDT, CDR2 YNNKEL (reference sequence). Germline trimming cut 1 base from V and 2 bases from J; bases unmatched to any gene: 6. The CDR3 contains 16 residues. The chain's CDR3 is CASSQAGDRAAYEQYF. The CDR3 DNA reads as TGTGCCAGCAGCCAAGCAGGGGACAGGGCAGCCTACGAGCAGTACTTC.

The chain employs TRBV2 and TRBJ2-5; 9 bases align to TRBD1. The CDR3 is made up of 13 amino acids. Looked up from germline, CDR1 is SNHLY and CDR2 is FYNNEI. V shed 6 bases and J 3 bases; nucleotides not matched to a gene: 2. The CDR3 loop is CASSRQGEETQYF. CDR3 DNA sequence: TGTGCCAGCAGCAGACAGGGGGAAGAGACCCAGTACTTC. Filled out from reference TRBV2 and TRBJ2-5, the complete variable domain reads EPEVTQTPSHQVTQMGQEVILRCVPISNHLYFYWYRQILGQKVEFLVSFYNNEISEKSEIFDDQFSVERPDGSNFTLKIRSTKLEDSAMYFCASSRQGEETQYFGPGTRLLVL.

The chain joins TRBV2 to TRBJ1-5, with 8 bases matching TRBD1. Germline lookup yields CDR1 SNHLY and CDR2 FYNNEI. V gave up 6 bases and J gave up 9 bases; unmatched junction bases: 7. The CDR3 consists of 13 residues. This CDR3 is CASRDREEGPQHF. The CDR3 DNA reads TGTGCCAGCAGGGACAGGGAAGAGGGGCCCCAGCATTTT.

The V gene is TRBV5-5, the J gene TRBJ2-1; TRBD2 matches at 14 bases. This CDR3 region has 17 residues. The V and J ends lost 4 bases and 3 bases, in that order; junction bases with no gene match: 6. CDR1 is SGHKS and CDR2 is YYEKEE in the germline V gene (reference sequence). The CDR3, as DNA: TGTGCCAGCAGCACAGGACTAGCGGGGGGTAACTACAATGAGCAGTTCTTC. It yields the protein CASSTGLAGGNYNEQFF.